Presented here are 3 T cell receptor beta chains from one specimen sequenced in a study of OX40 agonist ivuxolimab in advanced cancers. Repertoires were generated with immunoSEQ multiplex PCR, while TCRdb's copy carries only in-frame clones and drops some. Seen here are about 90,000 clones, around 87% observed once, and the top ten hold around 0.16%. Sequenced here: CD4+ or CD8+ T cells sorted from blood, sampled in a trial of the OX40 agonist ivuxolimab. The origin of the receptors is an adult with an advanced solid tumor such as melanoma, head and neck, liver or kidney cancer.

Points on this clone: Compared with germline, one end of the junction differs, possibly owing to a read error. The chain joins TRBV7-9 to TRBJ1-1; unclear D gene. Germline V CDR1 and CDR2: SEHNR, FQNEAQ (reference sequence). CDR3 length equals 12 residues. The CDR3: CASSFSNSEAFF. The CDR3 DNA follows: TGTGCCAGCAGCTTTAGTAACAGTGAAGCTTTCTTT. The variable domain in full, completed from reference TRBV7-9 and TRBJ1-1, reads DTGVSQNPRHKITKRGQNVTFRCDPISEHNRLYWYRQTLGQGPEFLTYFQNEAQLEKSRLLSDRFSAERPKGSFSTLEIQRTEQGDSAMYLCASSFSNSEAFFGQGTRLTVV.

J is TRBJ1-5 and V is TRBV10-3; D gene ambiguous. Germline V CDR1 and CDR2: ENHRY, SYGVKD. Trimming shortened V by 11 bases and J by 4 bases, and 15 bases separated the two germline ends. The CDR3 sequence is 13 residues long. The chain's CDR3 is CASNTQVNQPQHF. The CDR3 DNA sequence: TGTGCCTCCAACACCCAGGTTAATCAGCCCCAGCATTTT.

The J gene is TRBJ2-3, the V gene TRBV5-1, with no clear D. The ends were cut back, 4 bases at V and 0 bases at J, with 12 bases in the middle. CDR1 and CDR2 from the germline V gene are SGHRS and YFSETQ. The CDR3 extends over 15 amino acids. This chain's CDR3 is CASSPRESSTDTQYF. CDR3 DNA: TGCGCCAGCAGCCCTAGGGAATCTAGCACAGATACGCAGTATTTT.